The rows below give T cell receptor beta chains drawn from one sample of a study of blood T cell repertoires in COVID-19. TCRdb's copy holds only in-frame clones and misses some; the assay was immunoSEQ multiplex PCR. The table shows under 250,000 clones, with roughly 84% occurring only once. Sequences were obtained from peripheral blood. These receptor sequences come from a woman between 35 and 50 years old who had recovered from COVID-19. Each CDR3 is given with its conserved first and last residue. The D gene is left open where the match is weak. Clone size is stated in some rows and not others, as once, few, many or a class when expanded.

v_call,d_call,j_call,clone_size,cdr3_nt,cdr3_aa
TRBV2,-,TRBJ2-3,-,TGTGCCAGCCCTGTCACAGATACGCAGTATTTT,CASPVTDTQYF
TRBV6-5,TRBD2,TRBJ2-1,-,TGTGCCAGCAGTTACTCGCTAGCGGGCGACTACAATGAGCAGTTCTTC,CASSYSLAGDYNEQFF
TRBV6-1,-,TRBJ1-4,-,TGTGCCAGCAGTGAGAAGAGAACTAATGAAAAACTGTTTTTT,CASSEKRTNEKLFF
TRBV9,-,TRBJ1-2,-,TGTGCCAGCAGCGTAGGTAGAGCTAACTATGGCTACACCTTC,CASSVGRANYGYTF
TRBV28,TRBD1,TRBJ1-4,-,TGTGCCAGCAGTTTATGGGCAGGGGGCTCTGAAAAACTGTTTTTT,CASSLWAGGSEKLFF
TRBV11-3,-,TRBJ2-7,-,TGTGCCAGCAGCCCCCAGGGGCTCTACGAGCAGTACTTC,CASSPQGLYEQYF
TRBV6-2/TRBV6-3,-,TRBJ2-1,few,TGTGCCAGCAGCCCTCCCGGGTTTGCCTACAATGAGCAGTTCTTC,CASSPPGFAYNEQFF
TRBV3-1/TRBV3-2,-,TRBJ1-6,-,TGTGCCAGCAGCCCCCAGGGGTCCTATAATTCACCCCTCCACTTT,CASSPQGSYNSPLHF
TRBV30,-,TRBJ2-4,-,TGTGCCTGGGGCCCGGGGAAAAACATTCAGTACTTC,CAWGPGKNIQYF
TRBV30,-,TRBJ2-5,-,TGTGCCAACAGCCGGGGGGCCGGTGGGCAAGAGACCCAGTACTTC,CANSRGAGGQETQYF
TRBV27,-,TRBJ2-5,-,TGTGCCAGCAGTTTTCTCGGTTCCCAAGAGACCCAGTACTTC,CASSFLGSQETQYF
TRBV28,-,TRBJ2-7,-,TGTGCCAGCAGTCCAGAACCCCTTGTCTACGAGCAGTACTTC,CASSPEPLVYEQYF
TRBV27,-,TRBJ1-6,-,TGTGCCAGCAGTCCCCCGGGCTCCTATAATTCACCCCTCCACTTT,CASSPPGSYNSPLHF
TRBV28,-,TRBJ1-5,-,TGTGCCAGCATTCTGTCTGGGGGCGGAAATCAGCCCCAGCATTTT,CASILSGGGNQPQHF
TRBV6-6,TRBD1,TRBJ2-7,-,TGTGCCAGCAGACCCCGACAGGGCGGGTACGAGCAGTACTTC,CASRPRQGGYEQYF
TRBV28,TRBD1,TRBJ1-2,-,TGTGCCAGCAGTTTGGACAGGGGAAGCAGTTATGGCTACACCTTC,CASSLDRGSSYGYTF
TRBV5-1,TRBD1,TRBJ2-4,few,TGCGCCAGCAGCTTACAGGGGGGAAACATTCAGTACTTC,CASSLQGGNIQYF
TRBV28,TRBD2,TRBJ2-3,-,TGTGCCAGCAGCCCGAACGGATTAGCGGGGTCGGTAGATACGCAGTATTTT,CASSPNGLAGSVDTQYF
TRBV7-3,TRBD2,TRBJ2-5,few,TGTGCCAGCAGCTTATCGGGGGGCCAAGAGACCCAGTACTTC,CASSLSGGQETQYF
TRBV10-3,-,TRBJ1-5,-,TGTGCCATCAGTGAACAGGGAAACAATCAGCCCCAGCATTTT,CAISEQGNNQPQHF